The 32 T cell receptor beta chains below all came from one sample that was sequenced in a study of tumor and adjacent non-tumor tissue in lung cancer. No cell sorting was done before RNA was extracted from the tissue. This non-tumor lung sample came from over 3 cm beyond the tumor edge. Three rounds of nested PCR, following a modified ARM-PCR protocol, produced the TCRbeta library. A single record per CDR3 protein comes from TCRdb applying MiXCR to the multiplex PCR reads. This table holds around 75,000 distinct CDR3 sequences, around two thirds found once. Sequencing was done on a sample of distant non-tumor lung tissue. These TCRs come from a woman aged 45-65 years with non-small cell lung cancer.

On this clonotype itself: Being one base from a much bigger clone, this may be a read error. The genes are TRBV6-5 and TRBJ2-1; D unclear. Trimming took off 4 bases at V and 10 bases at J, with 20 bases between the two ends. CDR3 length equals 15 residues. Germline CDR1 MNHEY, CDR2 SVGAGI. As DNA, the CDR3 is TGTGCCAGCAGTTTCTCGGACGGAAAGGCAGTGGAGCAGTTCTTC. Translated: CASSFSDGKAVEQFF.

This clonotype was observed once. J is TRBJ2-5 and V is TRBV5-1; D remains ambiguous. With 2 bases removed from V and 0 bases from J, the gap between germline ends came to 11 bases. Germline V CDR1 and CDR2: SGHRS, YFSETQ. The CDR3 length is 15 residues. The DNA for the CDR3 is TGCGCCAGCAGCTTTTCGCCTGGGTACCAAGAGACCCAGTACTTC. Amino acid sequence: CASSFSPGYQETQYF.

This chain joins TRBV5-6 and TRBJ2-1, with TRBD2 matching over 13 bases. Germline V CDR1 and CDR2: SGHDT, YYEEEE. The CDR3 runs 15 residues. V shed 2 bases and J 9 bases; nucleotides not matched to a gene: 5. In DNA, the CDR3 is TGTGCCAGCAGCTTCCGGACTAGCGGGAGTGGTGAGCAGTTCTTC. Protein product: CASSFRTSGSGEQFF.

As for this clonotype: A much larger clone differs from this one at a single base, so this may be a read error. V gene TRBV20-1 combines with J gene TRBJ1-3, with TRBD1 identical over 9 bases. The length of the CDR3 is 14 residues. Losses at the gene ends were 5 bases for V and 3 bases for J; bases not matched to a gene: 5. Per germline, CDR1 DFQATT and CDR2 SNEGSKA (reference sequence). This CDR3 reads CSAGDRARGNTIYF. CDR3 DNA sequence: TGCAGTGCTGGGGACAGGGCCCGTGGAAACACCATATATTTT.

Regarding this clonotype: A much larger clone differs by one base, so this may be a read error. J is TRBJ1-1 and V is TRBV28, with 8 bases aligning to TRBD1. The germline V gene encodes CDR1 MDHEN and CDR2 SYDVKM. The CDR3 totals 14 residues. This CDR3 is CASSLTGANTETFF. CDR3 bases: TGTGCCAGCAGTTTGACAGGGGCAAACACTGAAACTTTCTTT.

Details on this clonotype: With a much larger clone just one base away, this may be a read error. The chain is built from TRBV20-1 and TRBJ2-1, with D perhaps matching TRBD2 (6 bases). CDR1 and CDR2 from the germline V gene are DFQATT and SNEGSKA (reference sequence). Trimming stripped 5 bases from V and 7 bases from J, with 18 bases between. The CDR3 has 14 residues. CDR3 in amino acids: CSAHIGSRGNEQFF. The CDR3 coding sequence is TGCAGTGCTCATATCGGGAGTAGGGGTAATGAGCAGTTCTTC.

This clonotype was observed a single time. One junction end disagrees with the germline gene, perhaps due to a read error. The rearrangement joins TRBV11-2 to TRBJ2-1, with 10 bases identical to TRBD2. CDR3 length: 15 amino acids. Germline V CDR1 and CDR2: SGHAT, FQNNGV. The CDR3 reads CVSSLKTSGFNEQFF. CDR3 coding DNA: TGTGTCAGCAGCCTTAAGACTAGCGGGTTCAATGAGCAGTTCTTC.

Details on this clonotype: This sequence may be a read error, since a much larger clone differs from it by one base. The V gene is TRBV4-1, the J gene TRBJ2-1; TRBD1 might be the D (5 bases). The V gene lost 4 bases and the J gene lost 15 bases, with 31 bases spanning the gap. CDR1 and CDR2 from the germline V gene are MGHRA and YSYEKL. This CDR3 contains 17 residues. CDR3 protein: CASSLKEHCDSLSGRFF. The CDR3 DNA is TGCGCCAGCAGCCTCAAGGAGCACTGCGACAGCCTCTCCGGGCGGTTCTTC.

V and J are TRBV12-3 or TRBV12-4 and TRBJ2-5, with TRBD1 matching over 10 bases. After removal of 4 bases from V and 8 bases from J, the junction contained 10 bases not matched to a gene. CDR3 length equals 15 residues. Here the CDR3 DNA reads TGTGCCAGCAGTTCCTACCGGGACAGGGGAGATACCCAGTACTTC. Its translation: CASSSYRDRGDTQYF.

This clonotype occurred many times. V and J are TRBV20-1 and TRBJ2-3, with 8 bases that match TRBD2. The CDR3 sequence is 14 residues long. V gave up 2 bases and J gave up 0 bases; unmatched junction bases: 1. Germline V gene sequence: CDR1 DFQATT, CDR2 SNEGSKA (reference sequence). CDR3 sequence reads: CSARSSGSTDTQYF. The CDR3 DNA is TGCAGTGCTAGATCTAGCGGGAGCACAGATACGCAGTATTTT.

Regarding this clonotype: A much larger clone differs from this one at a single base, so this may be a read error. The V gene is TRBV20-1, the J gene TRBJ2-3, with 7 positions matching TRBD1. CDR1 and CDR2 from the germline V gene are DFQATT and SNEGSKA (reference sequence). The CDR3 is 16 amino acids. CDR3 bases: TGCAGTGCTAGCGGAGACAGGGCTTCTAGCACAGATATGCAGTATTTT. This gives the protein CSASGDRASSTDMQYF.

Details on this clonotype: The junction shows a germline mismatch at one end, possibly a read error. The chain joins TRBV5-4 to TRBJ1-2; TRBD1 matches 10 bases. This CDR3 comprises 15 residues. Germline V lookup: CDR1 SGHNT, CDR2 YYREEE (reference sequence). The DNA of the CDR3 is TGTGCCAACAGCTTAGGTGGACAGGGGGACTATGGCTACACCTTC. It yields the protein CANSLGGQGDYGYTF.

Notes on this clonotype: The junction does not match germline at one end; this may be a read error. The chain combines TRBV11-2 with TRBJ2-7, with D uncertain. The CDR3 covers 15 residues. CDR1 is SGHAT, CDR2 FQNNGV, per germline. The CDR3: CANSPWASDSYEQYF. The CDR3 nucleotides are TGTGCCAACAGCCCTTGGGCTAGTGATTCCTACGAGCAGTACTTC.

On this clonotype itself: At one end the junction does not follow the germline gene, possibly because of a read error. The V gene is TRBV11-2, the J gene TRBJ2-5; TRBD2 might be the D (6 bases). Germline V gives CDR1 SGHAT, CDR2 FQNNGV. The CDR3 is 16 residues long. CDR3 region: CASSFEPAAGIETQHF. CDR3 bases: TGTGCCAGCAGCTTCGAGCCCGCGGCGGGGATAGAGACCCAGCACTTC.

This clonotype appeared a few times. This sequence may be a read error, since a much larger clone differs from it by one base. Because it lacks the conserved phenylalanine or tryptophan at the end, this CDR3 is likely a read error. In nucleotides, the CDR3 is TGTGCCAGCAGTTCCAGCGGGAGAAGGGCAGATACGCAGTATTTA. Amino acid sequence: CASSSSGRRADTQYL. The chain carries TRBV12-3 or TRBV12-4 and TRBJ2-3, with TRBD2 matching over 8 bases. The CDR3 runs 15 residues. The J segment lost 4 bases and the V segment lost 4 bases, leaving 7 bases of the junction unmatched.

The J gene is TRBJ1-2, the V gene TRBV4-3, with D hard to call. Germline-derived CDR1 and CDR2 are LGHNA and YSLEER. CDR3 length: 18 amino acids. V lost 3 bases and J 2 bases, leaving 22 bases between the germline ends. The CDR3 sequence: CASSQVSRMDRINYGYTF. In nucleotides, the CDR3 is TGCGCCAGCAGCCAGGTTAGTCGGATGGACCGTATAAACTATGGCTACACCTTC.

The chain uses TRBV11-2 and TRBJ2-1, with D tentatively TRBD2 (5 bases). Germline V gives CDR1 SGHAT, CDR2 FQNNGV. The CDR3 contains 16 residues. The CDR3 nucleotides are TGTACCTGCAGCCCGAGACTATCGGGAAGATTAGGTGAGCAGTTCTTC. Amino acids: CTCSPRLSGRLGEQFF.

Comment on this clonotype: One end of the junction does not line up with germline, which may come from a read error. Written as DNA, the CDR3 is TGTGTCAGCAGGCCGGGACTAGTGGATTATAATGAACAGTTCTTC. Amino acid sequence: CVSRPGLVDYNEQFF. The V and J genes are TRBV5-4 and TRBJ2-1; 8 bases fit TRBD2. CDR3 size: 15 residues. The germline CDR1 and CDR2 sequences are SGHNT and YYREEE (reference sequence). The entire variable domain, with the rest obtained from reference TRBV5-4 and TRBJ2-1, is as follows: ETGVTQSPTHLIKTRGQQVTLRCSSQSGHNTVSWYQQALGQGPQFIFQYYREEENGRGNFPPRFSGLQFPNYSSELNVNALELDDSALYLCVSRPGLVDYNEQFFGPGTRLTVL.

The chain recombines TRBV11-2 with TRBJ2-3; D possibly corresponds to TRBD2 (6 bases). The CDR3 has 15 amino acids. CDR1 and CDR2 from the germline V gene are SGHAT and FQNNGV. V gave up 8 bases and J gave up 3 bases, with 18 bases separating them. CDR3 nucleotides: TGTGCCAGCGGATTCCAGGGAGGCGGAACAGATACGCAGTATTTT. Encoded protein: CASGFQGGGTDTQYF. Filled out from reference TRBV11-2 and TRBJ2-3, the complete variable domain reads EAGVAQSPRYKIIEKRQSVAFWCNPISGHATLYWYQQILGQGPKLLIQFQNNGVVDDSQLPKDRFSAERLKGVDSTLKIQPAKLEDSAVYLCASGFQGGGTDTQYFGPGTRLTVL.

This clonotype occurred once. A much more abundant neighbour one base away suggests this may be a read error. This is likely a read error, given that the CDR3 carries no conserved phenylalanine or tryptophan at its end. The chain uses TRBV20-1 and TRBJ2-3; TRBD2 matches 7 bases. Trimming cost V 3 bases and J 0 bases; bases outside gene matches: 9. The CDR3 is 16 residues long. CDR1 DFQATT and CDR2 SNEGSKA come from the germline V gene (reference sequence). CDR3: CSARLAGVTSTDTQYL. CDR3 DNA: TGCAGTGCTAGGTTAGCGGGCGTGACTAGCACAGATACGCAGTATCTT.

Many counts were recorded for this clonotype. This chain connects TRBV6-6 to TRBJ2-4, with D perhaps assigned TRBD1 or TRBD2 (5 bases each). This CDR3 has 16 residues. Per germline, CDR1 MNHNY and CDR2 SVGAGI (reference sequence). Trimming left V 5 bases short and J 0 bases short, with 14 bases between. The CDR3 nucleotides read TGTGCCAGCAGTCCTACCGGGGCGGTAGCCAAAAACATTCAGTACTTC. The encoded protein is CASSPTGAVAKNIQYF.

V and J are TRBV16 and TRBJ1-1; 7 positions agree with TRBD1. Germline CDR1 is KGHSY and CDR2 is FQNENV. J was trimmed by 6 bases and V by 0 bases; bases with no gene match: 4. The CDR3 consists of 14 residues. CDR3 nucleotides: TGTGCCAGCAGCCAATCCAGGGGGACGGCTGAAGCTTTCTTT. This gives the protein CASSQSRGTAEAFF.

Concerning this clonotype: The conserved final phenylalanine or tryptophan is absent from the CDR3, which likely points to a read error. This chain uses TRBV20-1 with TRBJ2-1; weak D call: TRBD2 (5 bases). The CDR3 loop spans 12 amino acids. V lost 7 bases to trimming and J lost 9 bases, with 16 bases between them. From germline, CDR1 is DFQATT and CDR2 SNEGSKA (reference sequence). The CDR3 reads CSVVGNAGEQFL. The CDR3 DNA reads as TGCAGTGTAGTGGGAAATGCGGGTGAGCAGTTCTTA.

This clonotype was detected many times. The CDR3 spells CSARGPWGAEAFF. As DNA, the CDR3 is TGCAGTGCTAGAGGACCGTGGGGCGCTGAAGCTTTCTTT. The V gene is TRBV20-1, the J gene TRBJ1-1; TRBD1 is a possible D gene (5 bases). The CDR3 consists of 13 residues. V was pared by 1 base and J by 6 bases, with 12 bases between. Germline lookup yields CDR1 DFQATT and CDR2 SNEGSKA (reference sequence).

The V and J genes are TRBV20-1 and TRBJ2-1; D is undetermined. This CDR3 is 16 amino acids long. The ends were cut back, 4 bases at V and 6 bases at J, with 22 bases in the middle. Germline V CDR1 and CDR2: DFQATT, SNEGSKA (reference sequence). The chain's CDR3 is CSAKADPRRSSNEQFF. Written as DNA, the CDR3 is TGCAGTGCTAAAGCCGACCCCAGGCGGAGTAGCAATGAGCAGTTCTTC.

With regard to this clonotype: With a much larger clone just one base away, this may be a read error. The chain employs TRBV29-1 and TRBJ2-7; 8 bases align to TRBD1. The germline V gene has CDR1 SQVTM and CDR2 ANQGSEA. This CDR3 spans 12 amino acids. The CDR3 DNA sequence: TGCAGGGTTGGGACAGGTTGGTGGGAGCAGTACTTC. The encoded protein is CRVGTGWWEQYF.

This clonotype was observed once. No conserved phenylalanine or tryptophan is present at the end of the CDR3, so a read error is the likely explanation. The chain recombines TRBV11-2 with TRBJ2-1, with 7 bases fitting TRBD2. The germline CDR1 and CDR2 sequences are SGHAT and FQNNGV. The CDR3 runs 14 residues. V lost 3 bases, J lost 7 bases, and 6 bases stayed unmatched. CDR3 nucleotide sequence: TGTGCCAGCAGCTTTGGCGGGAGCTCAAATGAGCAGTTCTTG. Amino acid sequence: CASSFGGSSNEQFL.

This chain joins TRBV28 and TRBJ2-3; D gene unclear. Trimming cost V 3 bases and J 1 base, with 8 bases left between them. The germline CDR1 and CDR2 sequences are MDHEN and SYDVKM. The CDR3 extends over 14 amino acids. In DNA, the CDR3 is TGTGCCAGCAGTTTTTTTTCTGGCACAGATACGCAGTATTTT. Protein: CASSFFSGTDTQYF.

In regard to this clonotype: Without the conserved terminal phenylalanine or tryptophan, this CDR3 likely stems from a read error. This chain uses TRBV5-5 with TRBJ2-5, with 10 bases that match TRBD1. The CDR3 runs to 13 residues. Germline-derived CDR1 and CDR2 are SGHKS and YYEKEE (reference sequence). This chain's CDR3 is CASSGTGEETQYI. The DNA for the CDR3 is TGTGCTAGCAGCGGGACAGGGGAAGAGACCCAGTACATC.

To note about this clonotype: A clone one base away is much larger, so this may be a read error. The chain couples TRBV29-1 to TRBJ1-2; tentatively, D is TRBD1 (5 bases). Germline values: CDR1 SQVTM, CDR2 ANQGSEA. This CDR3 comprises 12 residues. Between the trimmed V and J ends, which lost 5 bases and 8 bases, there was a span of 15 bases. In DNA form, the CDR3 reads TGCAGCGTTAGTGGGGGGACGACGGGCTACACCTTC. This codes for CSVSGGTTGYTF.

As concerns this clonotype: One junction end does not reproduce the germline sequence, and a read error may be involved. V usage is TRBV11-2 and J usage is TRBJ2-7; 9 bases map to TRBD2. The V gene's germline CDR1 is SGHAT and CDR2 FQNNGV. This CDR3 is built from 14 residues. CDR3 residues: CASTLVGGGDKQYF. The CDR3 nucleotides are TGTGCCAGCACCTTAGTGGGCGGGGGGGACAAGCAGTACTTC.

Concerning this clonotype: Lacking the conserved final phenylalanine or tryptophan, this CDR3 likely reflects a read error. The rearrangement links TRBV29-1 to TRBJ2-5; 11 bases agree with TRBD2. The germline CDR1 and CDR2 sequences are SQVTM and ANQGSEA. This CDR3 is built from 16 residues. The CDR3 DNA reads TGCAGCGTTGCGGCCAATAGCGGGAGGGTTCTGGAGATCCAGTACTCC. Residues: CSVAANSGRVLEIQYS.